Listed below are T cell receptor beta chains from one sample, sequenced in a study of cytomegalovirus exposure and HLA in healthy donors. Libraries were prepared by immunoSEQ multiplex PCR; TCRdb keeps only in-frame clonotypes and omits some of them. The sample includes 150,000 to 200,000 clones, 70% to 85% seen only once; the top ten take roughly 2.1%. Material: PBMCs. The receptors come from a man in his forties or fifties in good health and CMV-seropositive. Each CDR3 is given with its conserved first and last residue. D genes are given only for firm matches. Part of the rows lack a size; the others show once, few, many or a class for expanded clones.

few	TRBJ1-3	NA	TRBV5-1	TGCGCCAGCAGAAAAGCAGGGGACCCTGGAAACACCATATATTTT	CASRKAGDPGNTIYF
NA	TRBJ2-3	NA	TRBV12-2	TGTGCAAGTCCCTCGGGACTCACAGATACGCAGTATTTT	CASPSGLTDTQYF
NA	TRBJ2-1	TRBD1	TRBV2	TGTGCCAGCAAATACGATTCCGGGACAGAGATCCCATTGGAGCAGTTCTTC	CASKYDSGTEIPLEQFF
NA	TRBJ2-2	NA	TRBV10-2	TGCGCCAGCAGAGAACTGATAAACACCGGGGAGCTGTTTTTT	CASRELINTGELFF
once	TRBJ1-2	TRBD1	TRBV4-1	TGCGCCAGCAGCCTCAGGGGACAGAACTATGGCTACACCTTC	CASSLRGQNYGYTF
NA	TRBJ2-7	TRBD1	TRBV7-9	TGTGCCAGCAGCCGAAGCGGACAGGGGGCCGACGAGCAGTACTTC	CASSRSGQGADEQYF
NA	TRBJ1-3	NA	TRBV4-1	TGCGCCAGCAGCCAACTCCCGCGTTCCCTCCCCTCTGGAAACACCATATATTTT	CASSQLPRSLPSGNTIYF
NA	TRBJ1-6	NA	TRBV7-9	TGTGCCAGCAGCTTCGAACCCGAGGATTCACCCCTCCACTTT	CASSFEPEDSPLHF
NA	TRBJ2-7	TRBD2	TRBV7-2	TGTGCCAGCAGCCGGGGACTAGCGGGGCGCGAGCAGTACTTC	CASSRGLAGREQYF
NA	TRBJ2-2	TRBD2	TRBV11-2	TGTGCCAGCAGCTTACCGGGGGGCACCGGGGAGCTGTTTTTT	CASSLPGGTGELFF
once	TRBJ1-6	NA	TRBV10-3	TGTGCCATCAGTGGTTGGCAGGGATCGTCACCCCTCCACTTT	CAISGWQGSSPLHF
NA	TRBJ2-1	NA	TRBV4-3	TGCGCCAGCAGCCAAGACGGGGGAAGCAATGAGCAGTTCTTC	CASSQDGGSNEQFF
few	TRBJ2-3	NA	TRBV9	TGTGCCAGCAGCGTAGGTGCGGGGACCTTCACAGATACGCAGTATTTT	CASSVGAGTFTDTQYF
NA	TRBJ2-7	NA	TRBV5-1	TGCGCCAGCAGCCTGTCCCGGGGGGCCGAGCAGTACTTC	CASSLSRGAEQYF
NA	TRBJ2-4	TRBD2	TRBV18	TGTGCCAGCTCACCACCAGGCCGGGGGGGTGCCAAAAACATTCAGTACTTC	CASSPPGRGGAKNIQYF
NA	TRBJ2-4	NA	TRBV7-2	TGTGCCAGCAGCTTATTTTGGGACAAGATTCTCAAAAACATTCAGTACTTC	CASSLFWDKILKNIQYF
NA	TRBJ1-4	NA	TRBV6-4	TGTGCCAGCAGATTCCCTCGGGACTGGTATGAAAAACTGTTTTTT	CASRFPRDWYEKLFF
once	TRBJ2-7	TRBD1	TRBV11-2	TGTGCCAGCAGCCAAGACAGGGTGAGGCTCGAGCAGTACTTC	CASSQDRVRLEQYF
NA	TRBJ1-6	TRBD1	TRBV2	TGTGCCAGCAGTGGAACCGGGACAGGGAGTTCACCCCTCCACTTT	CASSGTGTGSSPLHF
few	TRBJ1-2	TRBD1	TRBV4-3	TGCGCCAGCAGCCCCTCTGGGACAGACTATTATGGCTACACCTTC	CASSPSGTDYYGYTF
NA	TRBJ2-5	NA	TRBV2	TGTGCCAGCAGTGAAAGGGGACTGGCCCAAGAGACCCAGTACTTC	CASSERGLAQETQYF
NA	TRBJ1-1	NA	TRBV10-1	TGCGCCAGCAGTCGGGACACATTGAACACTGAAGCTTTCTTT	CASSRDTLNTEAFF
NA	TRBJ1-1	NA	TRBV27	TGTGCCAGCAGTTTATCGAGGGCCACGAACACTGAAGCTTTCTTT	CASSLSRATNTEAFF
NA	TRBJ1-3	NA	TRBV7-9	TGTGCCAGCAGCCCTCCCGTCTCCAGTCCCTCTGGAAACACCATATATTTT	CASSPPVSSPSGNTIYF
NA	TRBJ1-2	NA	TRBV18	TGTGCCAGCTCCGTGGACAGAGCTAACTATGGCTACACCTTC	CASSVDRANYGYTF
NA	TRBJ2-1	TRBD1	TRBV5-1	TGCGCCAGCAGCTTGGAGAGAGGGACAGGGGTCCGTAATGAGCAGTTCTTC	CASSLERGTGVRNEQFF
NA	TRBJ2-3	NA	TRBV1	TGCACCAGCAGCCAAGGGGCTAGCGGGGGGGATAGCACAGATACGCAGTATTTT	CTSSQGASGGDSTDTQYF
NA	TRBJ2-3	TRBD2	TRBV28	TGTGCCAGCAGTTCCTTCAGACTAGCGGGTAGCACAGATACGCAGTATTTT	CASSSFRLAGSTDTQYF
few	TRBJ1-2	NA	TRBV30	TGTGCCTGGAGTCCAGGGCCGTCCGGCTACACCTTC	CAWSPGPSGYTF
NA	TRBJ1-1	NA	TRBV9	TGTGCCAGCAGCGTAGGACCCCAGGGTGCTTTCTTT	CASSVGPQGAFF
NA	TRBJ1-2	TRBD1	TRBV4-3	TGCGCCAGCAGCCAACGGACAGGACGCGGCTACACCTTC	CASSQRTGRGYTF
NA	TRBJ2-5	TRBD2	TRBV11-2	TGTGCCAGCAGCTTAGATCTGTTTGGACTAGCGGGACAAGAGACCCAGTACTTC	CASSLDLFGLAGQETQYF
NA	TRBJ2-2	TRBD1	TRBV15	TGTGCCACCAGCAGAGATACCTCCGGGACAGGAGCGAACACCGGGGAGCTGTTTTTT	CATSRDTSGTGANTGELFF
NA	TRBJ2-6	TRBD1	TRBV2	TGTGCCAGCAGCTCCGGGACAGGGCCCTCTGGGGCCAACGTCCTGACTTTC	CASSSGTGPSGANVLTF
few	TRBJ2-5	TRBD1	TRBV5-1	TGCGCCAGCAGCGCCATCGAAACAGGGGCGGCGCTGGAGACCCAGTACTTC	CASSAIETGAALETQYF
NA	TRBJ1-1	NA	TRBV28	TGTGCCAGCACCTGGGGCGGAGAGAACACTGAAGCTTTCTTT	CASTWGGENTEAFF
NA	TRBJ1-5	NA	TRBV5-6	TGTGCCAGCAGCCCCTGGGAGGCACACAATCAGCCCCAGCATTTT	CASSPWEAHNQPQHF
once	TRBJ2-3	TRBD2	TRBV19	TGTGCCAGTAGTCCGCCCGCGGGGGGGCGCACAGATACGCAGTATTTT	CASSPPAGGRTDTQYF
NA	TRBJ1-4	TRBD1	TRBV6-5	TGTGCCAGCAGCTACGGGACAGGTGTATTTAATGAAAAACTGTTTTTT	CASSYGTGVFNEKLFF
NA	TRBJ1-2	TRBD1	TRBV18	TGTGCCAGCTCGTCGACAGGGTTTTCGGCTGGCTACACCTTC	CASSSTGFSAGYTF
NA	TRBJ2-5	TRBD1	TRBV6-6	TGTGCCAGCAGTTACGGACAGGTTGATATAGAGACCCAGTACTTC	CASSYGQVDIETQYF
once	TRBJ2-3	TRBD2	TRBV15	TGTGCCACCAGCAGAGTCTCAGCGGGGGTTTGGACAGATACGCAGTATTTT	CATSRVSAGVWTDTQYF
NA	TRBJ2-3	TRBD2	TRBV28	TGTGCCAGCAGTCCACCATCTAGCGGGGGGGCTCGAACGCAGTATTTT	CASSPPSSGGARTQYF